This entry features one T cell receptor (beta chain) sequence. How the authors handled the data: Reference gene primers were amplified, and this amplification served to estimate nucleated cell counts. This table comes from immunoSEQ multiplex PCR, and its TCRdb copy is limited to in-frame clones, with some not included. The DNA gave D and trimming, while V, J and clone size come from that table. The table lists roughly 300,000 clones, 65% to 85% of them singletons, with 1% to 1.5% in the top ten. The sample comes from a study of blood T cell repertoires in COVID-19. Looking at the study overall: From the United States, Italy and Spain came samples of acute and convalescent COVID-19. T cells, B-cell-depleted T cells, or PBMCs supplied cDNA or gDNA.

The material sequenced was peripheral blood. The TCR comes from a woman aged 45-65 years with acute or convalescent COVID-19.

The CDR3 reads CASSLGGSGPQFF. The CDR3 nucleotides are TGTGCCAGCAGTTTAGGGGGGAGTGGGCCCCAGTTCTTC. The genes are TRBV27 and TRBJ2-1; D might be TRBD2 (6 bases). The ends were cut back, 2 bases at V and 13 bases at J, with 15 bases in the middle. CDR3 size: 13 residues. Per the germline V gene, CDR1 is MNHEY and CDR2 is SMNVEV (reference sequence).